The 21 T cell receptor beta chains below come from one sample, sequenced in a study of T cell responses to AZD1222 COVID-19 vaccine. The assay was immunoSEQ multiplex PCR, and TCRdb's table has in-frame clones only and misses some. The sample has some 150,000 clones; just over 90% are singletons. Sample: peripheral blood, taken on day 0 of MenACWY control vaccination. The receptors here all came from an adult in good health.

This clone was observed a single time. This chain connects TRBV6-5 to TRBJ2-1; D is possibly TRBD1 (6 bases). CDR1 is MNHEY, CDR2 SVGAGI, per germline. The CDR3 has 15 residues. With 6 bases removed from V and 7 bases from J, the gap between germline ends came to 19 bases. This CDR3 reads CASRSTGLGGNEQFF. The CDR3 nucleotides read TGTGCCAGCAGGTCCACCGGGCTAGGGGGAAATGAGCAGTTCTTC.

The rearrangement joins TRBV28 to TRBJ2-7, with D unclear. Trimming cost V 2 bases and J 0 bases, with 8 bases left between them. CDR3 length equals 14 residues. Germline loops: CDR1 MDHEN, CDR2 SYDVKM. The CDR3 region has the DNA TGTGCCAGCAGTTTAGGGTTCTACTCCTACGAGCAGTACTTC. Translated, it gives CASSLGFYSYEQYF. The entire variable domain, with the rest obtained from reference TRBV28 and TRBJ2-7, is as follows: DVKVTQSSRYLVKRTGEKVFLECVQDMDHENMFWYRQDPGLGLRLIYFSYDVKMKEKGDIPEGYSVSREKKERFSLILESASTNQTSMYLCASSLGFYSYEQYFGPGTRLTVT.

J is TRBJ1-4 and V is TRBV19, with D perhaps matching TRBD1 (6 bases). The CDR3 contains 15 residues. The germline CDR1 and CDR2 sequences are LNHDA and SQIVND (reference sequence). V gave up 7 bases and J gave up 6 bases, with 18 bases separating them. CDR3 bases: TGTGCCAGTACCGGGGGGGGCGTCGGCCATGAAAAACTGTTTTTT. Protein sequence: CASTGGGVGHEKLFF.

V is TRBV6-5 and J is TRBJ1-1; D ambiguous. Germline-derived CDR1 and CDR2 are MNHEY and SVGAGI. The CDR3 has 11 amino acids. Trimming took 8 bases from V and 11 from J, leaving 15 bases between them. The CDR3 nucleotides are TGTGCCAGCGGGCCCGAGACAAGGGCTTTCTTT. This encodes CASGPETRAFF.

This chain's CDR3 is CASSEKGTGYEKLFF. The CDR3 DNA reads as TGTGCCAGCAGTGAAAAGGGGACGGGGTATGAAAAACTGTTTTTT. This chain connects TRBV2 to TRBJ1-4; tentatively, D is TRBD1 (5 bases). The germline V gene has CDR1 SNHLY and CDR2 FYNNEI. The ends were cut back, 2 bases at V and 6 bases at J, with 13 bases in the middle. This CDR3 is built from 15 residues. Filled out from reference TRBV2 and TRBJ1-4, the complete variable domain reads EPEVTQTPSHQVTQMGQEVILRCVPISNHLYFYWYRQILGQKVEFLVSFYNNEISEKSEIFDDQFSVERPDGSNFTLKIRSTKLEDSAMYFCASSEKGTGYEKLFFGSGTQLSVL.

The CDR3 protein is CASSLEGREGYGYTF. CDR3 in DNA: TGTGCCAGCAGCTTAGAGGGCAGGGAGGGTTATGGCTACACCTTC. V usage is TRBV7-2 and J usage is TRBJ1-2; possible D gene TRBD1, 5 bases. Per germline, CDR1 SGHTA and CDR2 FQGNSA. Trimming removed 1 base at V and 5 bases at J, with 14 bases between. CDR3 length equals 15 residues.

The genes are TRBV2 and TRBJ2-5; 8 bases align to TRBD2. Germline CDR1 is SNHLY and CDR2 is FYNNEI. This CDR3 is built from 14 residues. Trimming took 7 bases from V and 2 from J; bases not matched to a gene: 6. CDR3 loop: CASKAQRGQETQYF. In DNA form, the CDR3 reads TGTGCCAGCAAAGCCCAGCGGGGGCAAGAGACCCAGTACTTC.

In regard to this clone: This specimen includes other DNA sequences encoding the same CDR3. This chain uses TRBV27 with TRBJ1-1; no clear D gene. Trimming cost V 0 bases and J 1 base, with 3 bases left between them. The germline gives CDR1 MNHEY, CDR2 SMNVEV (reference sequence). This CDR3 comprises 13 residues. CDR3 DNA sequence: TGTGCCAGCAGTTTATCCAGGAACACTGAAGCTTTCTTT. Translation gives CASSLSRNTEAFF.

The chain uses TRBV28 and TRBJ1-4; 8 bases line up with TRBD1. This CDR3 contains 16 residues. The J segment lost 6 bases and the V segment lost 3 bases, leaving 9 bases of the junction unmatched. Germline values: CDR1 MDHEN, CDR2 SYDVKM. This CDR3 is CASSFPGQGRDEKLFF. CDR3 nucleotide sequence: TGTGCCAGCAGTTTCCCCGGACAGGGACGGGATGAAAAACTGTTTTTT.

V gene TRBV7-2 combines with J gene TRBJ1-1; D unclear. The CDR3 is made up of 17 amino acids. V lost 5 bases and J 1 base, leaving 20 bases between the germline ends. CDR1 and CDR2 (germline): SGHTA, FQGNSA. The CDR3 loop is CASSLRVFGSWNTEAFF. The CDR3 region has the DNA TGTGCCAGCAGCCTCCGAGTATTCGGTTCTTGGAACACTGAAGCTTTCTTT.

The chain recombines TRBV12-3 or TRBV12-4 with TRBJ1-5; 11 bases line up with TRBD1. V trimming: 6 bases; J trimming: 5 bases; junction bases outside the gene matches: 0. CDR3 size: 13 residues. This CDR3 reads CASRDRGHQPQHF. The DNA for the CDR3 is TGTGCCAGCAGGGACAGGGGGCATCAGCCCCAGCATTTT.

This clone appeared once. The CDR3 nucleotides are TGTGCCAGCAGCTCTCAAGGGGTAGAGACCCAGTACTTC. Amino acid sequence: CASSSQGVETQYF. V is TRBV11-2 and J is TRBJ2-5; maybe TRBD1 (5 bases). In germline, CDR1 is SGHAT, CDR2 FQNNGV. Trimming stripped 4 bases from V and 4 bases from J, with 10 bases between. The CDR3 has 13 amino acids.

This clone was seen just once. The chain combines TRBV2 with TRBJ2-7; the D is unclear. Trimming pared 2 bases from V and 4 bases from J, leaving 3 bases between. The CDR3 covers 11 residues. CDR1 and CDR2 from the germline V gene are SNHLY and FYNNEI. The CDR3 bases are TGTGCCAGCAGTGAAACTTACGAGCAGTACTTC. Encoded protein: CASSETYEQYF.

This chain joins TRBV27 and TRBJ2-2; TRBD1 might be the D (6 bases). V was cut by 3 bases and J by 5 bases, with 7 bases left in between. Germline CDR1 MNHEY, CDR2 SMNVEV (reference sequence). This CDR3 spans 13 amino acids. CDR3: CASSFRGTGELFF. Written as DNA, the CDR3 is TGTGCCAGCAGTTTCAGGGGAACCGGGGAGCTGTTTTTT.

V is TRBV28 and J is TRBJ2-7; 10 bases fit TRBD2. The CDR3 is 15 residues long. The germline V gene encodes CDR1 MDHEN and CDR2 SYDVKM. Trimming removed 6 bases from V and 4 bases from J; junction bases left unmatched: 9. The chain's CDR3 is CASSLPSGSWYEQYF. For the CDR3, the DNA is TGTGCCAGCAGCCTTCCTAGCGGGAGTTGGTACGAGCAGTACTTC.

The chain combines TRBV15 with TRBJ2-7, with D perhaps matching TRBD1 or TRBD2 (5 bases each). Germline CDR1 reads LNHNV; CDR2 reads YYDKDF (reference sequence). The germline V and J ends were trimmed by 9 bases and 2 bases, with 14 bases remaining between them. This CDR3 has 13 residues. The CDR3 is CATGLQGAYEQYF. The CDR3, as DNA: TGTGCCACTGGCCTGCAGGGAGCCTACGAGCAGTACTTC.

This sequence joins TRBV7-8 and TRBJ1-3; D not certain. There are 16 residues in the CDR3. Per the germline V gene, CDR1 is SGHVS and CDR2 is FQNEAQ. Deletions cut 5 bases from V and 0 bases from J, with 14 bases between. CDR3: CASSARPGSSGNTIYF. The CDR3 DNA reads TGTGCCAGCAGCGCGAGACCGGGAAGCTCTGGAAACACCATATATTTT.

This clone appeared a few times. The V call is TRBV5-4, the J call TRBJ2-5; TRBD2 agrees at 7 bases. Germline trimming cut 6 bases from V and 2 bases from J; bases unmatched to any gene: 7. The CDR3 covers 14 residues. Per the germline V gene, CDR1 is SGHNT and CDR2 is YYREEE (reference sequence). The CDR3 is CASKGASGQETQYF. Here the CDR3 DNA reads TGTGCCAGCAAAGGGGCTAGCGGACAAGAGACCCAGTACTTC.

The chain is built from TRBV30 and TRBJ1-3, with D perhaps matching TRBD1 (6 bases). Germline lookup yields CDR1 GTSNPN and CDR2 SVGIG (reference sequence). The CDR3 runs 14 residues. The V end lost 7 bases, the J end lost 1 base, and 14 bases lay between the germline ends. CDR3 nucleotides: TGTGCCTTTCAGGGGACCCCTTCTGGAAACACCATATATTTT. Residues: CAFQGTPSGNTIYF.

The chain is built from TRBV5-1 and TRBJ1-4; 10 bases align to TRBD1. The CDR3 covers 16 residues. The J segment lost 0 bases and the V segment lost 6 bases, leaving 5 bases of the junction unmatched. In germline, CDR1 is SGHRS, CDR2 YFSETQ. CDR3: CASNIGTGATNEKLFF. The CDR3 DNA is TGCGCCAGCAATATTGGGACAGGGGCAACTAATGAAAAACTGTTTTTT.

V and J are TRBV4-1 and TRBJ2-7; the D is unclear. Germline loops: CDR1 MGHRA, CDR2 YSYEKL. The ends were cut back, 4 bases at V and 4 bases at J, with 14 bases in the middle. CDR3 length equals 14 residues. The CDR3 region is CASSLGKGLYEQYF. The CDR3 coding sequence is TGCGCCAGCAGCCTCGGAAAGGGATTGTACGAGCAGTACTTC.